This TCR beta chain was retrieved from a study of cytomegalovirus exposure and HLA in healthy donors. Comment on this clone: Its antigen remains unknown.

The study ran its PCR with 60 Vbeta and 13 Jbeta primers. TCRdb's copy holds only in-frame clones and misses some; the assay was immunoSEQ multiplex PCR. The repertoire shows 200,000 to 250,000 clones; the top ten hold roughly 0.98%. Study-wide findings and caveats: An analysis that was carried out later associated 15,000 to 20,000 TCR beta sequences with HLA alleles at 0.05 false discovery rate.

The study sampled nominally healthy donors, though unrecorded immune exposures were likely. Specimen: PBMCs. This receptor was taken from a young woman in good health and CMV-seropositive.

The CDR3 sequence: CASGQVNSPLHF. The CDR3 nucleotides are TGTGCCAGCGGACAGGTGAATTCACCCCTCCACTTT. The chain uses TRBV9 and TRBJ1-6; 7 bases are a match to TRBD1. Per germline, CDR1 SGDLS and CDR2 YYNGEE. The CDR3 spans 12 residues. Trimming cost V 7 bases and J 7 bases; bases outside gene matches: 2.